This TCR beta chain was identified in a study of beta chain features in type 1 diabetes. General study results and limits: The naive, central memory and Treg TCRB repertoires of patients appeared to be more similar to one another than those of healthy donors. Moderate yet significant TCRB CDR3 shortening was seen in Type 1 diabetes patients in all four CD4+ subsets. Lower insertion and higher deletion counts appeared at VDJ junctions in type 1 diabetes patients.

Stem cell-like memory, regulatory, central memory and naive CD4+ cells were sorted via CD45RO/CCR7/CD25/CD127/CD95/CD27. This clone showed up just a few times. The antigen is undetermined. V was shortened by 3 bases and J by 0 bases, with 10 bases between the two germline ends. Per the germline V gene, CDR1 is SGHNT and CDR2 is YYREEE (reference sequence). The CDR3 spans 15 residues. Expressed TCRB transcripts were sequenced, since all the RNA that had been isolated was reverse transcribed. Produced via immunoSEQ multiplex PCR; TCRdb's table is partial and in-frame only. The sample carries some 360,000 clones, 8.5% to 10% recorded once.

The receptor was derived from a man under 40 with type 1 diabetes. The sample consisted of central memory CD4+ T cells from blood. The rearrangement links TRBV5-4 to TRBJ1-3; no clear D gene. The CDR3 nucleotides are TGTGCCAGCAGCTCGTCTATTGCCTCTGGAAACACCATATATTTT. It is translated as CASSSSIASGNTIYF.